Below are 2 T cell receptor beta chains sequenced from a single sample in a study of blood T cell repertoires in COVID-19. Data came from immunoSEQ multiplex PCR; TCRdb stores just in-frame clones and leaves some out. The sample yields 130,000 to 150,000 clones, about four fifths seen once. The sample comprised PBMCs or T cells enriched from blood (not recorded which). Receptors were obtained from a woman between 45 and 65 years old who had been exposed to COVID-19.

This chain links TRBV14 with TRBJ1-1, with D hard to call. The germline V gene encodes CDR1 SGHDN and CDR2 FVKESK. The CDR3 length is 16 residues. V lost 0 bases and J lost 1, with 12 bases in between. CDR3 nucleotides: TGTGCCAGCAGCCAAGAGGAGGGCACGGGGAACACTGAAGCTTTCTTT. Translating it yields CASSQEEGTGNTEAFF.

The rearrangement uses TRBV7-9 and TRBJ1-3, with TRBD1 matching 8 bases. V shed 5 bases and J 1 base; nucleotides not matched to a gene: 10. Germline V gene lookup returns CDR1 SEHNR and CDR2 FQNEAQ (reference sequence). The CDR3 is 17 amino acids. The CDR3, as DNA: TGTGCCAGCAGCCCGCCGGGACAGGCTAGGTCTGGAAACACCATATATTTT. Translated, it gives CASSPPGQARSGNTIYF.